This is a list of T cell receptor beta chains from one sample in a study of T cells in Graves' hyperthyroidism and ophthalmopathy. MiXCR, applied by TCRdb to the multiplex PCR reads, yields one record per CDR3 protein. The sample yields approximately 410,000 distinct CDR3 sequences, roughly 13% seen once. What was sequenced was blood. These receptors originate from a woman between 18 and 29 years old with Graves' hyperthyroidism. The CDR3 runs from the conserved cysteine through the conserved F or W. D genes are given only for firm matches. Some rows have no size entry. The others give once, few or many, or a class for an expanded clone.

d_call,j_call,v_call,clone_size,cdr3_aa,cdr3_nt
TRBD2,TRBJ2-7,TRBV12-3/TRBV12-4,many,CASSTVTSGDSYEQYF,TGTGCCAGCAGTACTGTGACTAGCGGGGACTCCTACGAGCAGTACTTC
TRBD1,TRBJ2-3,TRBV28,.,CASSLLLPGQGGDTQYF,TGTGCCAGCAGTTTATTACTGCCGGGACAGGGCGGGGATACGCAGTATTTT
.,TRBJ2-1,TRBV5-8,.,CASSLFYEQFF,TGTGCCAGCAGCTTATTCTACGAGCAGTTCTTC
.,TRBJ1-2,TRBV6-2/TRBV6-3,many,CASSPRQGIPGAISGYTF,TGTGCCAGCAGCCCCCGCCAGGGAATCCCCGGAGCCATCTCTGGCTACACCTTC
TRBD1,TRBJ2-3,TRBV2,many,CASSEGTGLSTDTQYF,TGTGCCAGCAGTGAGGGGACAGGGCTAAGCACAGATACGCAGTATTTT
.,TRBJ2-1,TRBV20-1,.,CSARERGGGQFF,TGCAGTGCTAGAGAGAGAGGGGGGGGGCAGTTCTTC
.,TRBJ2-1,TRBV5-1,many,CASSLPSSYNEQFF,TGCGCCAGCAGCTTACCTAGCTCCTACAATGAGCAGTTCTTC
TRBD2,TRBJ2-1,TRBV7-9,few,CASSSFTSGSHSEQFF,TGTGCCAGCAGCTCCTTTACTAGCGGGAGTCACTCTGAGCAGTTCTTC
.,TRBJ2-7,TRBV12-3/TRBV12-4,many,CASTPGYEQYF,TGTGCCAGCACACCGGGCTACGAGCAGTACTTC
.,TRBJ1-2,TRBV27,many,CASSPVTAAYGYTF,TGTGCCAGCAGTCCAGTCACAGCTGCCTATGGCTACACCTTC
.,TRBJ1-4,TRBV6-1,many,CASFKGYLGANEKLFF,TGTGCCAGCTTCAAGGGGTATTTGGGGGCTAATGAAAAACTGTTTTTT
TRBD2,TRBJ2-2,TRBV29-1,.,CSVEASGRAGELFF,TGCAGCGTTGAGGCTAGCGGGAGGGCCGGGGAGCTGTTTTTT
.,TRBJ2-3,TRBV10-3,.,CAISDPTKSSKAQYF,TGTGCCATCAGTGACCCAACCAAATCTAGTAAGGCGCAGTATTTT
TRBD1,TRBJ2-2,TRBV30,once,CAWSVTGADTGELFF,TGTGCCTGGAGTGTTACAGGGGCCGACACCGGGGAGCTGTTTTTT
TRBD1,TRBJ2-5,TRBV27,many,CASRSTGGGETQYF,TGTGCCAGCAGATCGACAGGGGGCGGGGAGACCCAGTACTTC
TRBD1,TRBJ2-1,TRBV5-1,many,CASSSTGGGNNEQFF,TGCGCCAGCAGCTCCACAGGGGGCGGAAACAATGAGCAGTTCTTC
TRBD1,TRBJ1-4,TRBV5-1,.,CASSLTPGTANEKLFF,TGCGCCAGCAGCTTAACTCCCGGGACAGCTAATGAAAAACTGTTTTTT
.,TRBJ1-3,TRBV3-1,.,CASSQEGIRRGNTIYF,TGTGCCAGCAGCCAAGAGGGCATAAGGCGCGGAAACACCATATATTTT